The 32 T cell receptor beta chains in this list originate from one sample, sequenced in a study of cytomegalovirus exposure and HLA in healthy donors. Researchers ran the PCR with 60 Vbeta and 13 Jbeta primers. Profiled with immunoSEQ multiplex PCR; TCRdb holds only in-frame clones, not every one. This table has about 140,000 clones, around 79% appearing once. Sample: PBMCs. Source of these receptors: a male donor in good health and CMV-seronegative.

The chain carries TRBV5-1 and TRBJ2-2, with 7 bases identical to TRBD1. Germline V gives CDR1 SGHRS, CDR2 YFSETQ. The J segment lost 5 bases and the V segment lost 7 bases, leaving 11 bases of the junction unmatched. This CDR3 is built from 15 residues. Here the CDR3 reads CASVATGVETGELFF. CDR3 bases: TGCGCCAGCGTAGCAACAGGGGTAGAAACCGGGGAGCTGTTTTTT.

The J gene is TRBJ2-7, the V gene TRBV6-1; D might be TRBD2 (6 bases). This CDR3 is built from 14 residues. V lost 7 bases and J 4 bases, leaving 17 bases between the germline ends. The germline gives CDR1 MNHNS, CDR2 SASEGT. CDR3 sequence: CASIQWTTHYEQYF. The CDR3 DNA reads TGTGCCAGCATTCAGTGGACTACCCATTACGAGCAGTACTTC.

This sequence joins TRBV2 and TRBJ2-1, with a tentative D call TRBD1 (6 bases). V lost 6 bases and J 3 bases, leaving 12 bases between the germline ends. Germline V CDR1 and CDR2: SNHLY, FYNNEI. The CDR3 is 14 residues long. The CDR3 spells CASSPRTDYNEQFF. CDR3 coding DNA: TGTGCCAGCAGCCCGAGGACAGACTACAATGAGCAGTTCTTC.

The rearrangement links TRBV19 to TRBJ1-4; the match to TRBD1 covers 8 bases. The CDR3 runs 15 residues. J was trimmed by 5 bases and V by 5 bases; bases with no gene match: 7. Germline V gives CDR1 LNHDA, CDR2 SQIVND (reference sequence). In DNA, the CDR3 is TGTGCCAGTAGTCCTCGGACAGGGTTAAATGAAAAACTGTTTTTT. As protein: CASSPRTGLNEKLFF.

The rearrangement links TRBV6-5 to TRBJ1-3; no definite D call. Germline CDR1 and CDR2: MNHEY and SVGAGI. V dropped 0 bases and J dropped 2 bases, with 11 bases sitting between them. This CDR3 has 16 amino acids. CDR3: CASSYSIFTPGNTIYF. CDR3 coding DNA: TGTGCCAGCAGTTACTCGATCTTCACTCCTGGAAACACCATATATTTT.

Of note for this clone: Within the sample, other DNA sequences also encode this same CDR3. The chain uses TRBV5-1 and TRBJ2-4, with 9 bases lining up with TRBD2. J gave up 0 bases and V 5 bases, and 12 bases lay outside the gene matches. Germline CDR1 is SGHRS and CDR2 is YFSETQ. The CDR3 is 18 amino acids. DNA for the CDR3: TGCGCCAGCAGTTCCATGGCGGGGGGGTTCCTAGCCAAAAACATTCAGTACTTC. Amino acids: CASSSMAGGFLAKNIQYF.

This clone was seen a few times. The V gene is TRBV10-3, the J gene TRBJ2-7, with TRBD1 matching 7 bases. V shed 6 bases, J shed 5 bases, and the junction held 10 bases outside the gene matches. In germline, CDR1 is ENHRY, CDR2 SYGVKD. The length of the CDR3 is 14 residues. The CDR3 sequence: CAIRGTAPGHEQYF. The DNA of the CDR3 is TGTGCCATCAGAGGGACAGCTCCCGGCCACGAGCAGTACTTC.

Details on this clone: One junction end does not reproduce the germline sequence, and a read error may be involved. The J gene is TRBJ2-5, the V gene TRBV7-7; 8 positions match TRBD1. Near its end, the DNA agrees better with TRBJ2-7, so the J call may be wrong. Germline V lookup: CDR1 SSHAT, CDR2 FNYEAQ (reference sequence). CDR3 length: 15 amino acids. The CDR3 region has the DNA TGTGCTAGCAGCCGTGGGACAGGCCTAGCCTACGAGCAGTACTTC. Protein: CASSRGTGLAYEQYF.

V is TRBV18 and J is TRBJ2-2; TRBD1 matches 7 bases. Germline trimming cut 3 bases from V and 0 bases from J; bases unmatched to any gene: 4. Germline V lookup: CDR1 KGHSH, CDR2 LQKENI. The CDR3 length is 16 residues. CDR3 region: CASSPRGQSNTGELFF. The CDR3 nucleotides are TGTGCCAGCTCACCCCGGGGACAGTCGAACACCGGGGAGCTGTTTTTT.

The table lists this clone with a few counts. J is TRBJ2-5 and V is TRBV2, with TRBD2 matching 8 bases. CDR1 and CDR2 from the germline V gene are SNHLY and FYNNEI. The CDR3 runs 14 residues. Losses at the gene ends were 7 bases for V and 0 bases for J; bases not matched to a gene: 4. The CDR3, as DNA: TGTGCCAGCAAGGAGCGGGGGTACCAAGAGACCCAGTACTTC. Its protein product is CASKERGYQETQYF.

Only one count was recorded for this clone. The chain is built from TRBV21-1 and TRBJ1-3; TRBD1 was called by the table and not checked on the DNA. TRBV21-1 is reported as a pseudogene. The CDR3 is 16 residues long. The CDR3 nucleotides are TGTGCCAGCAGCGCACGACAGGGCCGCTCTGGAAACACCATATATTTT. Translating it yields CASSARQGRSGNTIYF.

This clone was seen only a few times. CDR3 residues: CASTLGTSGSDEQYF. The CDR3 coding sequence is TGTGCCAGCACTCTAGGGACTAGCGGGAGCGACGAGCAGTACTTC. The rearrangement uses TRBV6-1 and TRBJ2-7; TRBD2 aligns across 14 bases. The CDR3 loop spans 15 amino acids. V shed 7 bases and J 5 bases; nucleotides not matched to a gene: 7. Germline CDR1 and CDR2: MNHNS and SASEGT.

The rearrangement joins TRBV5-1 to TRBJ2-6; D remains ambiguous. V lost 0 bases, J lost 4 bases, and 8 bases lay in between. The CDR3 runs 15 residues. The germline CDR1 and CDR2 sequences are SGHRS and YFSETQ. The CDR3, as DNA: TGCGCCAGCAGCTTGGGCAGAGGAGGGGCCAACGTCCTGACTTTC. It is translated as CASSLGRGGANVLTF. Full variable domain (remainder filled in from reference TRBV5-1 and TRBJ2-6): KAGVTQTPRYLIKTRGQQVTLSCSPISGHRSVSWYQQTPGQGLQFLFEYFSETQRNKGNFPGRFSGRQFSNSRSEMNVSTLELGDSALYLCASSLGRGGANVLTFGAGSRLTVL.

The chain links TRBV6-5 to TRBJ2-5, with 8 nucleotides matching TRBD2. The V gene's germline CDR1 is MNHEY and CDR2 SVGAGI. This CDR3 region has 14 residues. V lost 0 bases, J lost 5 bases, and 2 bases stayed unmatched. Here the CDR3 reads CASSYSREGETQYF. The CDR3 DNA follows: TGTGCCAGCAGTTACTCCCGGGAGGGTGAGACCCAGTACTTC.

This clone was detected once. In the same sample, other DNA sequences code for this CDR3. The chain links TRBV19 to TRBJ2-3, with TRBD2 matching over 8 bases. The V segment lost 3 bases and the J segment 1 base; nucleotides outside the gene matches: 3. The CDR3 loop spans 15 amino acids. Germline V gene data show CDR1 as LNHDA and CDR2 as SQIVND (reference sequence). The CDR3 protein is CASSIRRGGTDTQYF. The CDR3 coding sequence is TGTGCCAGTAGTATCCGGCGGGGGGGCACAGATACGCAGTATTTT.

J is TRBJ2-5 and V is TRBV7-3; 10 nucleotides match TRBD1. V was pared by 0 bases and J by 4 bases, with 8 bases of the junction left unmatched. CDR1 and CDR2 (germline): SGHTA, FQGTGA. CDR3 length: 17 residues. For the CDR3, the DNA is TGTGCCAGCAGCTTAACAATGACAGGGGGCAAGGGAGAGACCCAGTACTTC. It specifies CASSLTMTGGKGETQYF.

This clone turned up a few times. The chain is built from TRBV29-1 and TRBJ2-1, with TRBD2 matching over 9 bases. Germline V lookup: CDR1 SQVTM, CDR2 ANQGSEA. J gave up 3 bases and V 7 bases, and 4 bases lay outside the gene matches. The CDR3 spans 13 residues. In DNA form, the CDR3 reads TGCAGCGGAAGGCGGGGGGGCTACAATGAGCAGTTCTTC. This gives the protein CSGRRGGYNEQFF.

The CDR3 loop is CASSPTSGYEQYF. The DNA for the CDR3 is TGCGCCAGCAGCCCGACTAGCGGGTACGAGCAGTACTTC. This chain connects TRBV4-1 to TRBJ2-7; TRBD2 agrees at 10 bases. The CDR3 loop spans 13 amino acids. Germline V lookup: CDR1 MGHRA, CDR2 YSYEKL. V gave up 4 bases and J gave up 4 bases; unmatched junction bases: 1.

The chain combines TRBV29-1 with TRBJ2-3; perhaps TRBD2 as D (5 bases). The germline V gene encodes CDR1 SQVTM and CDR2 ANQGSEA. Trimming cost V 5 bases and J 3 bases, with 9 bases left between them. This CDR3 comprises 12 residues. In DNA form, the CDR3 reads TGCAGCGTTCGCAGGACTACAGATACGCAGTATTTT. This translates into CSVRRTTDTQYF.

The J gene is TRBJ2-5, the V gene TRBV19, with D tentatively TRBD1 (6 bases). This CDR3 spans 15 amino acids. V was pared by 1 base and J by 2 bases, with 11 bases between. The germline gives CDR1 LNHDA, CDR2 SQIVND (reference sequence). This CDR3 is CASSIGGTGQETQYF. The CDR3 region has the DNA TGTGCCAGTAGTATAGGGGGTACAGGGCAAGAGACCCAGTACTTC.

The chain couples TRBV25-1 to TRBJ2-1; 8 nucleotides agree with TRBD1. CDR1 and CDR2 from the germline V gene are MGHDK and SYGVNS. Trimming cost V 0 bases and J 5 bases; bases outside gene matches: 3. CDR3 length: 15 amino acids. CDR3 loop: CASSEYRGLDNEQFF. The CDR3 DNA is TGTGCCAGCAGTGAATACAGGGGGCTCGACAATGAGCAGTTCTTC.

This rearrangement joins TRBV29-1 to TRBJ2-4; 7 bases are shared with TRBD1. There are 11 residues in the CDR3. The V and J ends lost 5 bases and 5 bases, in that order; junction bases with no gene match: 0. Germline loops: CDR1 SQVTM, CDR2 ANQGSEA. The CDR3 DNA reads TGCAGCGTTACAGGGGAAAACATTCAGTACTTC. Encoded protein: CSVTGENIQYF. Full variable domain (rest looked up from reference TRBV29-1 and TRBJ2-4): SAVISQKPSRDICQRGTSLTIQCQVDSQVTMMFWYRQQPGQSLTLIATANQGSEATYESGFVIDKFPISRPNLTFSTLTVSNMSPEDSSIYLCSVTGENIQYFGAGTRLSVL.

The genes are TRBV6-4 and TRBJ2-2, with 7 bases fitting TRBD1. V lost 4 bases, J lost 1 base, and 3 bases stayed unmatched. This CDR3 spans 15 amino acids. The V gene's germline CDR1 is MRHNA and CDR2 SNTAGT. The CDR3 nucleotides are TGTGCCAGCAGTGCCAGACAGGGGAACACCGGGGAGCTGTTTTTT. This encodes CASSARQGNTGELFF.

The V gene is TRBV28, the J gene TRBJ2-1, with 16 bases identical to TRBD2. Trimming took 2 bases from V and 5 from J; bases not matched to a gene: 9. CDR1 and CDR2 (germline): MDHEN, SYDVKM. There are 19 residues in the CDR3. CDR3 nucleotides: TGTGCCAGCAGTTTAGGGGGACTAGCGGGAGGGTTACAGAACAATGAGCAGTTCTTC. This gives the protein CASSLGGLAGGLQNNEQFF.

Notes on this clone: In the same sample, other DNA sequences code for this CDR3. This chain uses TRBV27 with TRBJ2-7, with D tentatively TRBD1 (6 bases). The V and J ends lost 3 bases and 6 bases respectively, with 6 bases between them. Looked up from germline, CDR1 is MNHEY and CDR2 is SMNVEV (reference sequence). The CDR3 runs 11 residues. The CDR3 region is CASSFRGEQYF. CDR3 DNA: TGTGCCAGCAGTTTCAGGGGCGAGCAGTACTTC.

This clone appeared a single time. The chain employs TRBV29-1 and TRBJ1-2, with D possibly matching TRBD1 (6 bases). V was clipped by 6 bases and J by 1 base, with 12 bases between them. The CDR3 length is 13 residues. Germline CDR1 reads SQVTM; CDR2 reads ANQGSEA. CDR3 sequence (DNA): TGCAGCGTGGACCGGGACAATAACTATGGCTACACCTTC. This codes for CSVDRDNNYGYTF.

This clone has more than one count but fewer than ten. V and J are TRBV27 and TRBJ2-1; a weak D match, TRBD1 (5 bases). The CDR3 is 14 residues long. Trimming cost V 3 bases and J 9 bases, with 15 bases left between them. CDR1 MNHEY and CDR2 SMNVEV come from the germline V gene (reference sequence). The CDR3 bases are TGTGCCAGCAGTTTCCAGGGCCCCGCCGGTGAGCAGTTCTTC. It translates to CASSFQGPAGEQFF.

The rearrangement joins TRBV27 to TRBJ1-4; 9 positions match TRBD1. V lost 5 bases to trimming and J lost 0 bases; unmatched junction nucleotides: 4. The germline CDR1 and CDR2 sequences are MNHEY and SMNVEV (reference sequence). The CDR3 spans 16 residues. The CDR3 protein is CASSPRDRATNEKLFF. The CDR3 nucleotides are TGTGCCAGCAGTCCCAGGGACAGGGCAACTAATGAAAAACTGTTTTTT.

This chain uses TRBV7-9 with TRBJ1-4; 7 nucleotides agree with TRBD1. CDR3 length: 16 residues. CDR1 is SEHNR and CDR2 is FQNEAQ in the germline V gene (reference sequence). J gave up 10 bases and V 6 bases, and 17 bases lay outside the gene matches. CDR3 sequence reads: CASRLMIRQGRRKLFF. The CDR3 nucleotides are TGTGCCAGCAGACTCATGATCAGACAGGGTCGGAGAAAACTGTTTTTT.

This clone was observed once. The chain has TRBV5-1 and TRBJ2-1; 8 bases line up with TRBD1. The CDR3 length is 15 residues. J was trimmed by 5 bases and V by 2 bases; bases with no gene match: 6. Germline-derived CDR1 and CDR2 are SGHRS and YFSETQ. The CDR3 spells CASSFWQGADNEQFF. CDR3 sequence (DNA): TGCGCCAGCAGCTTTTGGCAGGGGGCGGACAATGAGCAGTTCTTC.

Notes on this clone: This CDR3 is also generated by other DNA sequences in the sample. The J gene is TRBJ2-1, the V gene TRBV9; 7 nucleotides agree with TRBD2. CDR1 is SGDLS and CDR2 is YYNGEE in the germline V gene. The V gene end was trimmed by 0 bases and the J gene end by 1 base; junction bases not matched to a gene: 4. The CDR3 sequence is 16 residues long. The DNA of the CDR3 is TGTGCCAGCAGCGTAGTGGGCGGGGGATCCTACAATGAGCAGTTCTTC. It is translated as CASSVVGGGSYNEQFF. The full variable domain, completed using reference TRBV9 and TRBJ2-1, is DSGVTQTPKHLITATGQRVTLRCSPRSGDLSVYWYQQSLDQGLQFLIQYYNGEERAKGNILERFSAQQFPDLHSELNLSSLELGDSALYFCASSVVGGGSYNEQFFGPGTRLTVL.

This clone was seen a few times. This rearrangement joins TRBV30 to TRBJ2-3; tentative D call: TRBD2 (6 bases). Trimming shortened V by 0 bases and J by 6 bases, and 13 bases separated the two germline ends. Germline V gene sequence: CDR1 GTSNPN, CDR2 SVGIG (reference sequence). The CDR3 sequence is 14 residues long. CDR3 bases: TGTGCCTGGAGTGTATTCGGGACTGGGGATACGCAGTATTTT. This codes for CAWSVFGTGDTQYF.